This TCR beta chain comes out of a study of cytomegalovirus exposure and HLA in healthy donors. Study-wide results and limits: TCR clusters originating in the first cohort tended to co-occur in the 100 to 150 validation repertoires, according to a later analysis.

Germline assignment: CDR1 MNHNS and CDR2 SASEGT. The CDR3 totals 15 residues. V dropped 5 bases and J dropped 0 bases, with 11 bases sitting between them. A note on this clone: Its target is unknown.

The repertoire was sequenced with immunoSEQ multiplex PCR; TCRdb's copy has only in-frame clones and lacks some. The profile covers approximately 200,000 clones, with around 80% appearing a single time and 0.95% to 1.5% taken by the ten largest. This sequence was found in a woman under 40 in good health and CMV-seronegative. The sequenced sample consisted of PBMCs. The chain recombines TRBV6-1 with TRBJ1-5, with a possible D match to TRBD1 (5 bases). CDR3: CASSFRQHSNQPQHF. CDR3 nucleotide sequence: TGTGCCAGCAGTTTCAGACAGCATAGCAATCAGCCCCAGCATTTT.